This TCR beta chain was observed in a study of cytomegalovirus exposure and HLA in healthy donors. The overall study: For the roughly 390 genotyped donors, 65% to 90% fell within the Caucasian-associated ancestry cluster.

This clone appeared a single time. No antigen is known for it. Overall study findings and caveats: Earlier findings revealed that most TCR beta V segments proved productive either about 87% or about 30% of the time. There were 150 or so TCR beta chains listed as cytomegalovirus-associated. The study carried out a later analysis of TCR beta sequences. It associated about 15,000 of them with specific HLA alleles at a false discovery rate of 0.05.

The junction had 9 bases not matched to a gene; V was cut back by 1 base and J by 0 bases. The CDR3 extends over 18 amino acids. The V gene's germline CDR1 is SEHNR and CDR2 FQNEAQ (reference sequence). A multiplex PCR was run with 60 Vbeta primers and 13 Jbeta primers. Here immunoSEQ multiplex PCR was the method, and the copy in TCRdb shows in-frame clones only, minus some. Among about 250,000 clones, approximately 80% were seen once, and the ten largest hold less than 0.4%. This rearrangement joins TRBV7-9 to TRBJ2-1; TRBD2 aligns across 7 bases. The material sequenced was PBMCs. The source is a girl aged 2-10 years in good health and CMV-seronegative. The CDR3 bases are TGTGCCAGCAGCTTAGTGGCGGGAGACCATAGCTCCTACAATGAGCAGTTCTTC. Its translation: CASSLVAGDHSSYNEQFF. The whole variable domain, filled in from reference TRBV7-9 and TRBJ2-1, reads DTGVSQNPRHKITKRGQNVTFRCDPISEHNRLYWYRQTLGQGPEFLTYFQNEAQLEKSRLLSDRFSAERPKGSFSTLEIQRTEQGDSAMYLCASSLVAGDHSSYNEQFFGPGTRLTVL.